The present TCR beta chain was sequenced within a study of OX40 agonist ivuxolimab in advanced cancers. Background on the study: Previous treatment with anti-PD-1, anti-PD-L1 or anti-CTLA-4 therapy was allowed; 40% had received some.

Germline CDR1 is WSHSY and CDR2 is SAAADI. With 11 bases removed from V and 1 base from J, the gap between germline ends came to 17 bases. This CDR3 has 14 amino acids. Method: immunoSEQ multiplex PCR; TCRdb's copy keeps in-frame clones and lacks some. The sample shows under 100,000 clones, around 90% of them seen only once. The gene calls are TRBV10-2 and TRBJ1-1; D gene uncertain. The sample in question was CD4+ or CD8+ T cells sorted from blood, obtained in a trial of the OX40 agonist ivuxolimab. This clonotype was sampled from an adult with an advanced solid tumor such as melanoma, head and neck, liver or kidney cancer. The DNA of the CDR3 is TGCGCCGCAGCGGAGGGAATAAAGAACACTGAAGCTTTCTTT. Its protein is CAAAEGIKNTEAFF.